The source of this T cell receptor (beta chain) is a study of control samples from healthy donors and cancer patients. CDR1 and CDR2 (germline): SGDLS, YYNGEE. Deletions cut 0 bases from V and 6 bases from J, with 10 bases between. The CDR3 runs 15 residues. The table came from immunoSEQ multiplex PCR; TCRdb's copy has only in-frame clones and leaves some out. Here the sample spans some 150,000 clones, nearly 96% being singletons. The chain combines TRBV9 with TRBJ1-6; unclear D gene. The sample comprised blood. The receptor comes from a woman in her 30s in good health. The CDR3 loop is CASSVDPGSNSPLHF. CDR3 DNA: TGTGCCAGCAGCGTAGATCCGGGAAGTAATTCACCCCTCCACTTT.